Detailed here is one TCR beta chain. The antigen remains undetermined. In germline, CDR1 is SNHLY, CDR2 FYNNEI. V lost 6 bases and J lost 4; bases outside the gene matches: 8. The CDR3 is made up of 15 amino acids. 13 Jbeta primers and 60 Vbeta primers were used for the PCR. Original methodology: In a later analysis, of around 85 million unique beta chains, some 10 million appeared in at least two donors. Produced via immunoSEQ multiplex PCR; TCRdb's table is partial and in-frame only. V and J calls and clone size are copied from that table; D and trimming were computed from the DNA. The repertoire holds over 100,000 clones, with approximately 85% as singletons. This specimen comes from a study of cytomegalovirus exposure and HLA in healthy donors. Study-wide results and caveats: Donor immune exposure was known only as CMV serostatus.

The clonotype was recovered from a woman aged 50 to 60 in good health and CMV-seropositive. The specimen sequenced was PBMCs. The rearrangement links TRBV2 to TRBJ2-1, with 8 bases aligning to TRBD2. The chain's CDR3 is CASSDTAGEYNEQFF. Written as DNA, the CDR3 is TGTGCCAGCAGCGATACAGCGGGAGAGTACAATGAGCAGTTCTTC.